A single sample is the source of the 4 T cell receptor beta chains below, sequenced in a study of Graves' ophthalmopathy and Graves' hyperthyroidism. RNA transcripts provided the template for amplifying TCR beta CDR3 regions. HTBI primers were employed in first-round RT-PCR, then a second-round multiplex PCR followed. TCRdb fed the multiplex PCR reads into MiXCR, producing one record per CDR3 protein. In the table there are hundreds of thousands of distinct CDR3 sequences, around a fifth of which are singletons. The sequencing input was peripheral blood. Source of these receptors: a woman under 30 with stable Graves' hyperthyroidism. Some clones in this sample may be carry-over from other donors' samples.

This clonotype was recorded only once. V and J are TRBV29-1 and TRBJ2-5; D call uncertain. The ends were cut back, 4 bases at V and 1 base at J, with 7 bases in the middle. The CDR3 has 12 residues. Looked up from germline, CDR1 is SQVTM and CDR2 is ANQGSEA. CDR3: CSVGLPQETQYF. The CDR3 DNA reads TGCAGCGTTGGCCTTCCCCAAGAGACCCAGTACTTC.

This clonotype was seen ten or more times. This sequence may be a read error, since a much larger clone differs from it by one base. The chain carries TRBV6-1 and TRBJ1-6; D is unclear. The germline V gene encodes CDR1 MNHNS and CDR2 SASEGT. V lost 1 base and J 1 base, leaving 8 bases between the germline ends. The CDR3 is 16 amino acids. CDR3 protein: CASSEGLGSYNSPLHF. In DNA, the CDR3 is TGTGCCAGCAGTGAAGGACTGGGTTCCTATAATTCACCCCTCCACTTT.

The chain employs TRBV20-1 and TRBJ1-2; 7 nucleotides agree with TRBD1. Germline values: CDR1 DFQATT, CDR2 SNEGSKA (reference sequence). The J segment lost 9 bases and the V segment lost 3 bases, leaving 10 bases of the junction unmatched. The CDR3 totals 13 residues. The CDR3 protein is CSARGTVRMSYTF. CDR3 DNA: TGCAGTGCTAGGGGGACAGTCCGTATGAGCTACACCTTC.

This clonotype was observed many times. The V gene is TRBV6-1, the J gene TRBJ2-6; a weak D match, TRBD1 (6 bases). The CDR3 runs to 17 residues. V was trimmed by 6 bases and J by 0 bases, leaving 15 bases between them. Per the germline V gene, CDR1 is MNHNS and CDR2 is SASEGT. The CDR3 bases are TGTGCCAGCAGGCGCCGGGACACCTTCTCTGGGGCCAACGTCCTGACTTTC. Translating it yields CASRRRDTFSGANVLTF.